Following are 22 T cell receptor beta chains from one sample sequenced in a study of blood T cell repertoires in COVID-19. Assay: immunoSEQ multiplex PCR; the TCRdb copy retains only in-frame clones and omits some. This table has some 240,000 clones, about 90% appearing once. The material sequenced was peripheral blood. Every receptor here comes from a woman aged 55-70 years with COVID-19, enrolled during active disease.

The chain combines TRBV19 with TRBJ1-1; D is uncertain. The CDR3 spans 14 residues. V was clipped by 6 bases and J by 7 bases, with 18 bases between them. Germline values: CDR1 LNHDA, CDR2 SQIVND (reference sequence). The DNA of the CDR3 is TGTGCCAGTAGGAATGACGGGTCGGGGTATGAAGCTTTCTTT. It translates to CASRNDGSGYEAFF.

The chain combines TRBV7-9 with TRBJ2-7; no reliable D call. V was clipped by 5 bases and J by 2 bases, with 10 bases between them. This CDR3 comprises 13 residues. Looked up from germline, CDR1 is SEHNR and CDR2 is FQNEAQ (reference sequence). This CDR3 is CASSPRVPYEQYF. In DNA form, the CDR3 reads TGTGCCAGCAGCCCCCGGGTCCCCTACGAGCAGTACTTC.

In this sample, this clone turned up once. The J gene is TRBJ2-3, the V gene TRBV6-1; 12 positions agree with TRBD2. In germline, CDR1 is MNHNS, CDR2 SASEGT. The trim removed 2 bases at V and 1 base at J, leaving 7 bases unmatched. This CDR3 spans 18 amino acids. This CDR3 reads CASSERASGGAGTDTQYF. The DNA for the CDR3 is TGTGCCAGCAGTGAACGGGCTAGCGGGGGGGCCGGCACAGATACGCAGTATTTT.

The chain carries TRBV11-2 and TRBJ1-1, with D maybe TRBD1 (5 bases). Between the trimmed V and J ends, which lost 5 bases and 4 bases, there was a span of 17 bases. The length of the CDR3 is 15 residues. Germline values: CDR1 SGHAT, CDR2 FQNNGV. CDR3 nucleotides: TGTGCCAGCAGCCCCCTTATGACAGTCATCACTGAAGCTTTCTTT. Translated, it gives CASSPLMTVITEAFF.

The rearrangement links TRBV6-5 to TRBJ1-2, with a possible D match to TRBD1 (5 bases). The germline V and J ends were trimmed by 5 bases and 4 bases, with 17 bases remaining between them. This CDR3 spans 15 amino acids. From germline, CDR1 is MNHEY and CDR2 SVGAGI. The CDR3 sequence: CASSRSGGEGYGYTF. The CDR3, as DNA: TGTGCCAGCAGTCGTTCTGGGGGGGAGGGCTATGGCTACACCTTC.

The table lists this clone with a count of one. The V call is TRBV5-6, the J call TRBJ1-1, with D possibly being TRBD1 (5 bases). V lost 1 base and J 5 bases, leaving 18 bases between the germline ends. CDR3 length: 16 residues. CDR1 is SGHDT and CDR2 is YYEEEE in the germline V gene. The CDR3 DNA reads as TGTGCCAGCAGCTTGTGGGGCGGTGCCAAAGGAACTGAAGCTTTCTTT. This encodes CASSLWGGAKGTEAFF.

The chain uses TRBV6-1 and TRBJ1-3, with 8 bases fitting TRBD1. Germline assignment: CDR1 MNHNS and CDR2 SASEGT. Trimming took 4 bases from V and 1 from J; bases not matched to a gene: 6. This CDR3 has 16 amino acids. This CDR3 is CASSALGQGSGNTIYF. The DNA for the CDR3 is TGTGCCAGCAGTGCCCTAGGACAGGGATCTGGAAACACCATATATTTT.

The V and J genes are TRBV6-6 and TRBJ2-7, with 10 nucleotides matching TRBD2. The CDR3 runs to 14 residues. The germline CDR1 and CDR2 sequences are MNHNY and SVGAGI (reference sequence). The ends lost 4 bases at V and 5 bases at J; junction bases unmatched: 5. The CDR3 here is CASSSPGLAHEQYF. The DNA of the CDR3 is TGTGCCAGCAGTTCCCCGGGACTAGCGCACGAGCAGTACTTC.

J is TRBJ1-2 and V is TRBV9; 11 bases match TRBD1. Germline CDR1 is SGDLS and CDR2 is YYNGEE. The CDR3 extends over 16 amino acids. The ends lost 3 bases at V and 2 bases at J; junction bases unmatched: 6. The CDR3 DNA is TGTGCCAGCAGCGCCTCGGGACAGGGGGGCAACTATGGCTACACCTTC. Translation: CASSASGQGGNYGYTF.

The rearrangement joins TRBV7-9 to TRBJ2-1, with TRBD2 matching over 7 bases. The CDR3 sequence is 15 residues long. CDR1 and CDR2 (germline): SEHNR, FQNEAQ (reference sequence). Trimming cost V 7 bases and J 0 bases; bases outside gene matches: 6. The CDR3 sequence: CASTKRTSSYNEQFF. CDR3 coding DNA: TGTGCCAGCACCAAAAGGACTAGCTCCTACAATGAGCAGTTCTTC.

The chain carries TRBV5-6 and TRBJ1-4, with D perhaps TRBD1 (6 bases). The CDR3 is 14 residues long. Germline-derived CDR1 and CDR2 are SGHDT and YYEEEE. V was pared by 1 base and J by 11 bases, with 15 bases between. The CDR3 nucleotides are TGTGCCAGCAGCTTGAGGGACGCAGGGGATAAACTGTTTTTT. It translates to CASSLRDAGDKLFF.

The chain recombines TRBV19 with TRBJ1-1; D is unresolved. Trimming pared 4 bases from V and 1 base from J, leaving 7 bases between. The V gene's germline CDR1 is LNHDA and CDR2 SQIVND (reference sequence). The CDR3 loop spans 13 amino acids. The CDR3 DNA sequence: TGTGCCAGTAGTAATACTCAGAACACTGAAGCTTTCTTT. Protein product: CASSNTQNTEAFF. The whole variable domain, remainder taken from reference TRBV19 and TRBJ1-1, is DGGITQSPKYLFRKEGQNVTLSCEQNLNHDAMYWYRQDPGQGLRLIYYSQIVNDFQKGDIAEGYSVSREKKESFPLTVTSAQKNPTAFYLCASSNTQNTEAFFGQGTRLTVV.

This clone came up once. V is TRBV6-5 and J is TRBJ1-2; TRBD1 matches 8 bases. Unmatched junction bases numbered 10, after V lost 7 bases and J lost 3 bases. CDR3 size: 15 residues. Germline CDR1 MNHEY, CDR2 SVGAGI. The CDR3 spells CASNRAGGLDYGYTF. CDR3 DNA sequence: TGTGCCAGCAACCGGGCAGGGGGCTTGGACTATGGCTACACCTTC.

CDR3 sequence (DNA): TGCGCCAGCAGCCAACTTCCCAGGGAACAAGCTTTCTTT. Protein product: CASSQLPREQAFF. V and J are TRBV4-1 and TRBJ1-1, with D perhaps TRBD1 (5 bases). V lost 2 bases, J lost 9 bases, and 13 bases lay in between. CDR1 and CDR2 (germline): MGHRA, YSYEKL. The length of the CDR3 is 13 residues.

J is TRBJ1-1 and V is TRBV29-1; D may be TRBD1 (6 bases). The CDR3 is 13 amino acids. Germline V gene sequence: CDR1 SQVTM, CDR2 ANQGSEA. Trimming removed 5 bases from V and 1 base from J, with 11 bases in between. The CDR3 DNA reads TGCAGCGTTCTACAGGGAACGAACACTGAAGCTTTCTTT. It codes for CSVLQGTNTEAFF. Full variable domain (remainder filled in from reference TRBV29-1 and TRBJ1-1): SAVISQKPSRDICQRGTSLTIQCQVDSQVTMMFWYRQQPGQSLTLIATANQGSEATYESGFVIDKFPISRPNLTFSTLTVSNMSPEDSSIYLCSVLQGTNTEAFFGQGTRLTVV.

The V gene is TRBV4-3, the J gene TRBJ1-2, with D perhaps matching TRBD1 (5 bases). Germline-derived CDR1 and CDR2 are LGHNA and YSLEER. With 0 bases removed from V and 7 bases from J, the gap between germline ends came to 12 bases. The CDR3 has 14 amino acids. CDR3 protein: CASSQEDWGSGYTF. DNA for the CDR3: TGCGCCAGCAGCCAAGAAGACTGGGGCAGTGGCTACACCTTC.

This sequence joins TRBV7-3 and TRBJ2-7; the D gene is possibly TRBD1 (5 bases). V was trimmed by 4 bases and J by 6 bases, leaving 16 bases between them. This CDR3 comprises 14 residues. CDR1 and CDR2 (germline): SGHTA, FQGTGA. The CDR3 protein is CASSSRGSTSEQYF. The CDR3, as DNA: TGTGCCAGCAGCTCAAGGGGATCGACGAGCGAGCAGTACTTC.

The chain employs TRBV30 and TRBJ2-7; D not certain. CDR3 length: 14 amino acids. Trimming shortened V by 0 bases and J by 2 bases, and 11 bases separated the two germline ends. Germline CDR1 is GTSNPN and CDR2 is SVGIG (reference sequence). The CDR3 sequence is CAWSVHNYPYEQYF. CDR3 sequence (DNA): TGTGCCTGGAGTGTACACAACTACCCCTACGAGCAGTACTTC.

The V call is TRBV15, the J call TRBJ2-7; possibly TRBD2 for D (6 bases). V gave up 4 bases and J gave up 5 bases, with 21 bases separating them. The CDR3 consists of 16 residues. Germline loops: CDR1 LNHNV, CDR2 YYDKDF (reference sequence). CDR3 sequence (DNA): TGTGCCACCAGCACTCGAGCGGGCAGGGAGTCTGACGAGCAGTACTTC. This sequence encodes CATSTRAGRESDEQYF.

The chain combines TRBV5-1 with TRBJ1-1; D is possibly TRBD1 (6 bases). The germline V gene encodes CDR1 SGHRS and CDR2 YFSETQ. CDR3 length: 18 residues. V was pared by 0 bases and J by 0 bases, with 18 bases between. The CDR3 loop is CASSLAPRTDLVNTEAFF. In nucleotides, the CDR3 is TGCGCCAGCAGCTTGGCCCCCCGGACAGACCTCGTGAACACTGAAGCTTTCTTT.

CDR3 protein: CASSRIRGHSGNTIYF. CDR3 coding DNA: TGTGCCAGCAGCCGAATAAGGGGCCACTCTGGAAACACCATATATTTT. The chain links TRBV3-1 (or the pseudogene TRBV3-2) to TRBJ1-3; tentatively, D is TRBD1 (5 bases). The CDR3 runs to 16 residues. In germline, CDR1 is LGHDT, CDR2 YNNKEL (reference sequence). Trimming removed 4 bases at V and 0 bases at J, with 13 bases between.

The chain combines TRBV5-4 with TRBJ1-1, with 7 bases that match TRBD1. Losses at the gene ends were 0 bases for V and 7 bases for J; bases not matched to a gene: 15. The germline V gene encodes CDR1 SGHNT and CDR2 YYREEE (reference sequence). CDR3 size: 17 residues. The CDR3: CASSLALGLANRGEAFF. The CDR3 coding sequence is TGTGCCAGCAGCTTGGCGTTGGGTTTAGCTAACAGGGGTGAAGCTTTCTTT.